This T cell receptor (beta chain) was identified during a study of blood T cell repertoires in COVID-19. Methods used by the authors: Reference gene primer amplification in the assay estimated nucleated cell counts. Profiled with immunoSEQ multiplex PCR; TCRdb holds only in-frame clones, not every one. V, J and clone size were drawn from that table, and D and trimming were deduced from the DNA. Among approximately 70,000 clones, more than 85% were seen once, and the ten largest hold approximately 14%. Germline values: CDR1 MGHDK, CDR2 SYGVNS. Trimming stripped 7 bases from V and 5 bases from J, with 12 bases between. The CDR3 has 13 amino acids.

The chain is built from TRBV25-1 and TRBJ2-1, with D hard to call. This clonotype originated in a human donor with active COVID-19. The donor label of this sample is uncertain. The sample taken for sequencing was peripheral blood. The CDR3 loop reads CASMGRRDNEQFF. Here the CDR3 DNA reads TGTGCCAGCATGGGCAGGCGAGACAATGAGCAGTTCTTC.